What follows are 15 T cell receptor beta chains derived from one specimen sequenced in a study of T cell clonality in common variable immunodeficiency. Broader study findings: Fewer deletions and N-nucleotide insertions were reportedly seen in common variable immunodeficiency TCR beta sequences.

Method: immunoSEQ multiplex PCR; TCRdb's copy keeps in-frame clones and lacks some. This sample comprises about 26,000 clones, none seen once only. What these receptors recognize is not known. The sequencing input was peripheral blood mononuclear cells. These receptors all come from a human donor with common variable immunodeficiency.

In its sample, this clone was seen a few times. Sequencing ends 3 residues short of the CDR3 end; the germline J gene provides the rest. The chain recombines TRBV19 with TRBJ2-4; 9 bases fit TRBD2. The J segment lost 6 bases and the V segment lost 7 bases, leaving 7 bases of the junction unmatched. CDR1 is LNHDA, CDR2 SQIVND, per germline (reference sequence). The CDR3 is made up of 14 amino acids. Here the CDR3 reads CASTPGLASNIQYF. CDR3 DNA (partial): TGTGCCAGTACCCCGGGACTAGCCTCAAACATT.

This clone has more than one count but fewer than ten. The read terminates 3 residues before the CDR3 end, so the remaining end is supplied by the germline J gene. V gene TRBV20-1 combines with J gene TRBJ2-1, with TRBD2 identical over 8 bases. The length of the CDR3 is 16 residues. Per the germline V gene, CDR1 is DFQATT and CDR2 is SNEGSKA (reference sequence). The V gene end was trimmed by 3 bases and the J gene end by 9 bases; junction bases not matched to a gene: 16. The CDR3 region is CSARALPSGRGAEQFF. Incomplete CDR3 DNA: TGCAGTGCTAGGGCCCTGCCGAGCGGGAGAGGCGCTGAG.

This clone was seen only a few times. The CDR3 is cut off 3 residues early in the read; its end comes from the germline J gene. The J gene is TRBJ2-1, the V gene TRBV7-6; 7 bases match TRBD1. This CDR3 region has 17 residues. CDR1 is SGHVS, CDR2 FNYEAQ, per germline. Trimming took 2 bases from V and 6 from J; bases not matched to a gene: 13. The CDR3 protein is CASSLWAGGLRSNEQFF. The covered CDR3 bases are TGTGCCAGCAGCTTATGGGCAGGGGGATTGCGTAGCAATGAG.

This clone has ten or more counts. The CDR3 sequence: CSAARSGSEKLFF. The DNA read from the CDR3 is TGCAGTGCTGCCCGATCAGGGAGTGAAAAA. This rearrangement joins TRBV20-1 to TRBJ1-4; tentatively, D is TRBD1 (5 bases). The read is 3 residues too short to cover the CDR3 end, so that end is filled in from the germline J gene. Trimming removed 5 bases from V and 7 bases from J, with 14 bases in between. This CDR3 is built from 13 residues. The germline V gene encodes CDR1 DFQATT and CDR2 SNEGSKA (reference sequence).

CDR3 sequence: CASSEGRRVYNSPLHF. The part of the CDR3 DNA that was read is TGTGCCAGCAGTGAAGGCAGGCGGGTCTATAATTCACCC. The rearrangement uses TRBV6-1 and TRBJ1-6; D unclear. The sequence runs out 3 residues before the end of the CDR3; the remainder is reconstructed from the germline J gene. V was cut by 1 base and J by 3 bases, with 10 bases left in between. The CDR3 has 16 amino acids. The germline V gene has CDR1 MNHNS and CDR2 SASEGT.

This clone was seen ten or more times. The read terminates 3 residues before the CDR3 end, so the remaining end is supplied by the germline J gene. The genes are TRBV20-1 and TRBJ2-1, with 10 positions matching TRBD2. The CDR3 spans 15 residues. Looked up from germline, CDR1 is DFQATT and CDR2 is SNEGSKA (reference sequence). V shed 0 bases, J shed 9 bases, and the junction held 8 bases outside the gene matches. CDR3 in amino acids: CSARDLGSGRPEQFF. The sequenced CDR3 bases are TGCAGTGCTAGAGATCTTGGTAGCGGGAGGCCTGAG.

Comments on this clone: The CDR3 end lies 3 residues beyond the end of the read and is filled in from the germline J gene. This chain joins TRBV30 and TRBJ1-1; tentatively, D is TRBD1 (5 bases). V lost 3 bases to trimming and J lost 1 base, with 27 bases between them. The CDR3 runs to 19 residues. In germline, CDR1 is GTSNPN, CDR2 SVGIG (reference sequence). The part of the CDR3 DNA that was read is TGTGCCTGGAGCGACCAATCTCGGGACTCCAGATACCCGAACACTGAA. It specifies CAWSDQSRDSRYPNTE. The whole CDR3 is CAWSDQSRDSRYPNTEAFF.

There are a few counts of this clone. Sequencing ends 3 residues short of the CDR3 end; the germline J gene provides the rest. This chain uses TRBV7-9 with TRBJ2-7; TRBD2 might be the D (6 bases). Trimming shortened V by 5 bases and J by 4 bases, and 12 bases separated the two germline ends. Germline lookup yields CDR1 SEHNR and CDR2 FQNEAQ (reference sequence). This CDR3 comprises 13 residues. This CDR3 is CASSQTSPYEQYF. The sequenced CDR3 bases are TGTGCCAGCAGCCAAACTAGCCCGTACGAG. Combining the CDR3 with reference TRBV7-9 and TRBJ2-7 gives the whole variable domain DTGVSQNPRHKITKRGQNVTFRCDPISEHNRLYWYRQTLGQGPEFLTYFQNEAQLEKSRLLSDRFSAERPKGSFSTLEIQRTEQGDSAMYLCASSQTSPYEQYFGPGTRLTVT.

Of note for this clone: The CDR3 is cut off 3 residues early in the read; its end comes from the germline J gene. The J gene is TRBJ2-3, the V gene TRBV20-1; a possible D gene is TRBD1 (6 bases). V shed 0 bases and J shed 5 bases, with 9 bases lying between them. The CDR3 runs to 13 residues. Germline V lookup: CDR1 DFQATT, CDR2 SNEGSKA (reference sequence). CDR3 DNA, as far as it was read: TGCAGTGCTAGAGATAACAGGGTAGATACG. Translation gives CSARDNRVDT. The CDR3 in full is CSARDNRVDTQYF.

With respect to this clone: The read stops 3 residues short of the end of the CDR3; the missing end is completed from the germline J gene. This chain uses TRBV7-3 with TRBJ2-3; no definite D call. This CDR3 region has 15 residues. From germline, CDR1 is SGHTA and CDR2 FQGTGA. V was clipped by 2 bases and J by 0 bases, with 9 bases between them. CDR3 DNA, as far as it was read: TGTGCCAGCAGCTTACTTCCAGATAGCACAGATACG. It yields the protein CASSLLPDSTDT. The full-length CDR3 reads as CASSLLPDSTDTQYF.

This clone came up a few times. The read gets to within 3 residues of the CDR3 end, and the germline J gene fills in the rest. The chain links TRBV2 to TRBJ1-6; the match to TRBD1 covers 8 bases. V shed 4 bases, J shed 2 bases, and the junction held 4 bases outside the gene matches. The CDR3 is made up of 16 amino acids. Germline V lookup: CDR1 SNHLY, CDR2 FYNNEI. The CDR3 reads CASSGRTGPYNSPLHF. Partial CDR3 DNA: TGTGCCAGCAGTGGTAGGACAGGGCCCTATAATTCACCC.

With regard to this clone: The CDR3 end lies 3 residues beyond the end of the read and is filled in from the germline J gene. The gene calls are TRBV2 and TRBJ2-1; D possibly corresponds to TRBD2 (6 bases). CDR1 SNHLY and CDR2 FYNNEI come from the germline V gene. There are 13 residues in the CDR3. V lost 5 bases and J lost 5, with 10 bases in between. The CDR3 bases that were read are TGTGCCAGCAGTCGGGACTGGGACAATGAG. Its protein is CASSRDWDNE. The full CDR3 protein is CASSRDWDNEQFF.

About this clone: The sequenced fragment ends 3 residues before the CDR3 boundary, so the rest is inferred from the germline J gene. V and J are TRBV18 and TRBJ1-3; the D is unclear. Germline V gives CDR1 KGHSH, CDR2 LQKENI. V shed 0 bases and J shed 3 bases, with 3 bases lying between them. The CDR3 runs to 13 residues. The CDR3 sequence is CASSPPGGNTIYF. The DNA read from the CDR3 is TGTGCCAGCTCACCACCAGGTGGAAACACC.

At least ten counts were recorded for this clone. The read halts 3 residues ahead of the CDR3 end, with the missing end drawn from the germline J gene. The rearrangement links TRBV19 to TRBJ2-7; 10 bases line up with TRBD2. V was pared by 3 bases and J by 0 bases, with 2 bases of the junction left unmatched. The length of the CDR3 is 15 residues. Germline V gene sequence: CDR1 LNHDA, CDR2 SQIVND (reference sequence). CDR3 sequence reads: CASSIASGSSYEQYF. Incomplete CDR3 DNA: TGTGCCAGTAGTATCGCTAGCGGGAGCTCCTACGAG.

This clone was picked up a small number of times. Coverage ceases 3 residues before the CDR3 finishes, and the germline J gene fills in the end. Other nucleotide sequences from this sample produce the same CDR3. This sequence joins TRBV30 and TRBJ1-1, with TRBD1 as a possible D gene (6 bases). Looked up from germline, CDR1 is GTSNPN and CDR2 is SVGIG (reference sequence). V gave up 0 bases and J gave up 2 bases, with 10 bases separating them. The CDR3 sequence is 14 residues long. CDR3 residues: CAWSVQGGNTEAFF. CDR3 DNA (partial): TGTGCCTGGAGTGTGCAAGGGGGAAACACTGAA.